This TCR beta chain appears in the sequencing data of a study of siplizumab effects on memory and regulatory T cells. Points from the study as a whole: The alloreactive clones that mapped to unstimulated subsets made up only a minor fraction. Confirmation that proliferating Tregs from siplizumab cultures had suppressive function was not obtained. It seemed that naive T cells were more diverse than memory cells and were major contributors to the alloresponse. Relative to controls at 25% to 30%, mappable alloreactive CD4+ clones exhibited a mean Treg-derived proportion of approximately 68% with siplizumab.

About this clone itself: Antigen: not known.

CDR1 and CDR2 (germline): SGHNT, YENEEA. Trimming took off 4 bases at V and 5 bases at J, with 12 bases between the two ends. The CDR3 length is 14 residues. TCRdb's copy holds only in-frame clones and misses some; the assay was immunoSEQ multiplex PCR. The sample yields some 100,000 clones, roughly 93% seen once. Input material: CD8+ T cells sorted from blood. V is TRBV11-3 and J is TRBJ2-1; either TRBD1 or TRBD2 may fit D (5 bases each). The clonotype comes from a human donor in good health. The CDR3 DNA reads as TGTGCCAGCAGCTCACCGGGACCCAACAATGAGCAGTTCTTC. Its protein product is CASSSPGPNNEQFF.